The 5 T cell receptor beta chains below all came from one sample that was sequenced in a study of T cell changes during pregnancy in multiple sclerosis. Produced via immunoSEQ multiplex PCR; TCRdb's table is partial and in-frame only. The table shows about 68,000 clones, with roughly nine tenths occurring only once. The sequencing used peripheral blood, collected in the second trimester of pregnancy. The source is a female donor in good health, enrolled as a control in a pregnancy study.

The rearrangement joins TRBV12-5 to TRBJ2-1, with TRBD2 matching 12 bases. The CDR3 covers 15 residues. Germline assignment: CDR1 LGHNT and CDR2 FRNRAP. After removal of 1 base from V and 10 bases from J, the junction contained 5 bases not matched to a gene. The CDR3 is CASGLDLAGGREQFF. CDR3 bases: TGTGCTAGTGGTTTGGACCTAGCGGGAGGGCGGGAGCAGTTCTTC. The whole variable domain, remainder taken from reference TRBV12-5 and TRBJ2-1, is DARVTQTPRHKVTEMGQEVTMRCQPILGHNTVFWYRQTMMQGLELLAYFRNRAPLDDSGMPKDRFSAEMPDATLATLKIQPSEPRDSAVYFCASGLDLAGGREQFFGPGTRLTVL.

This chain joins TRBV7-6 and TRBJ2-1; 8 nucleotides agree with TRBD1. Germline-derived CDR1 and CDR2 are SGHVS and FNYEAQ. With V trimmed by 2 bases and J by 8 bases, 8 bases remained unmatched. The CDR3 is made up of 15 amino acids. The CDR3 region has the DNA TGTGCCAGCAGCTTAAACGCAGGGGGCTTAGATGAGCAGTTCTTC. This codes for CASSLNAGGLDEQFF.

The chain links TRBV4-3 to TRBJ2-7, with D unresolved. The CDR3 sequence is 14 residues long. Trimming removed 3 bases from V and 0 bases from J, with 9 bases in between. CDR1 and CDR2 from the germline V gene are LGHNA and YSLEER. CDR3: CASSHQAGSYEQYF. The CDR3 nucleotides are TGCGCCAGCAGCCATCAAGCAGGCTCCTACGAGCAGTACTTC.

CDR3 DNA: TGTGCCACCAGCAGTTTCCCGGGACAGCAGCTTCAGCCCCAGCATTTT. As protein: CATSSFPGQQLQPQHF. This chain links TRBV15 with TRBJ1-5; 7 nucleotides match TRBD1. The germline gives CDR1 LNHNV, CDR2 YYDKDF (reference sequence). The CDR3 contains 16 residues. V was pared by 3 bases and J by 6 bases, with 11 bases of the junction left unmatched.

This rearrangement joins TRBV4-3 to TRBJ2-1; the match to TRBD2 covers 10 bases. Unmatched junction bases numbered 5, after V lost 0 bases and J lost 6 bases. The CDR3 spans 16 residues. CDR1 is LGHNA, CDR2 YSLEER, per germline. In nucleotides, the CDR3 is TGCGCCAGCAGCCAAGATCCAAGCGGGGGGGCCAATGAGCAGTTCTTC. Translating it yields CASSQDPSGGANEQFF.